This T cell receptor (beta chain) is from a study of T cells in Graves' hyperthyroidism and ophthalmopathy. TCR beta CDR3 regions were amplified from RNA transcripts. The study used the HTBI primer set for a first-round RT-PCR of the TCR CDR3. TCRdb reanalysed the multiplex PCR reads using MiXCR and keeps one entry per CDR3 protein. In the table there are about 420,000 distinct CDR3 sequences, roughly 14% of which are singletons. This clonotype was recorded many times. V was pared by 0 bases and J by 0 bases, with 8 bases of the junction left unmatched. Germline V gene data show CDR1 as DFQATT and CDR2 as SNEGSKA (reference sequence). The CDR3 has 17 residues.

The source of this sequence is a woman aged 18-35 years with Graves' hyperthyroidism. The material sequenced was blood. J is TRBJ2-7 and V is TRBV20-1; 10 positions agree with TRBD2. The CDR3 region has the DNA TGCAGTGCTAGAGATATTGGACTAGCGGCAAGCTCCTACGAGCAGTACTTC. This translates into CSARDIGLAASSYEQYF.